What follows is one T cell receptor beta chain and its context. What antigen it recognizes has not been identified. There are no base qualities to consult, and no much larger clone falls within one base. The immunoSEQ Platform was used to amplify TCRbeta CDR3 regions from extracted genomic DNA. Multiplex PCR, high-throughput sequencing and a vendor bioinformatics pipeline were brought together in the immunoSEQ assay. In the source study's methods: Non-productive sequences and CDR3s shorter than 4 amino acids were removed, and clonotype frequencies were recalculated per sample. Shared clonotypes were identified in immunoSEQ Analyzer 2.0 as identical CDR3 amino acid, V gene and J gene sequences. To normalize repertoire overlap, the number of shared clonotypes was divided by the product of the two clone-set sizes and multiplied by 1000 to give arbitrary units. Not all clones reach the TCRdb copy of this immuneACCESS table, which keeps in-frame sequences only. Checked studies attribute under half of the gap to unresolved V genes and leave the rest unexplained. The DNA gave D and trimming, while V, J and clone size come from that table. The sample yields 500 or so clones; around 79% were counted once. The top ten hold about 9.8% of the sample.

CDR1 and CDR2, looked up from the germline V gene (reference sequence), are SEHNR and FQNEAQ. The CDR3, from cysteine to phenylalanine, totals 18 residues. Only the CDR3 portion is preserved as DNA: 54 bases, with reading frame beginning at the first base. Unmatched junction bases come to 13, with V trimmed by 5 bases and J by 2 bases. The sample belongs to a study of memory B cells and T cells in multiple sclerosis (dated by TCRdb to the late 2010s). As for the study more broadly: The study compared TCR beta repertoires of autoproliferating peripheral T cells with brain lesion-infiltrating T cells in multiple sclerosis patients. TCR sequencing included two multiple sclerosis patients for whom either brain lesions at autopsy or brain-infiltrating cells from biopsy were available. Study-wide conclusions, independent of this receptor: Clone-set sizes varied between compartments, which affected the numbers of shared clonotypes and made normalization necessary.

The clonotype was recovered from a human donor with multiple sclerosis. This sequence uses TRBV7-9 and TRBJ2-3; 10 junctional bases match TRBD2. Sequencing was carried out using brain tissue. CDR3 region: CASSKTSGSGVTTDTQYF. The sequence in DNA is TGTGCCAGCAGCAAGACTAGCGGGTCTGGTGTCACCACAGATACGCAGTATTTT.